The 9 T cell receptor beta chains reported below all come from one sample, sequenced in a study of blood T cell repertoires in COVID-19. Method: immunoSEQ multiplex PCR; TCRdb's copy keeps in-frame clones and lacks some. The data contain under 200,000 clones, approximately 86% of them singletons. Sequencing input: peripheral blood. These receptors all come from a man in his sixties who had recovered from COVID-19.

The chain joins TRBV2 to TRBJ1-2; a possible D gene is TRBD1 (6 bases). The CDR3 covers 13 residues. Germline values: CDR1 SNHLY, CDR2 FYNNEI. The germline V and J ends were trimmed by 2 bases and 8 bases, with 12 bases remaining between them. CDR3 nucleotide sequence: TGTGCCAGCAGTGAAATACAGGGTTCGGGCTACACCTTC. Translating it yields CASSEIQGSGYTF.

V is TRBV7-6 and J is TRBJ2-1, with 12 nucleotides matching TRBD2. Germline CDR1 and CDR2: SGHVS and FNYEAQ. V lost 2 bases and J lost 5; bases outside the gene matches: 4. The CDR3 is 16 residues long. The CDR3, as DNA: TGTGCCAGCAGCTTACTAGCGGGGGGGCTAGACAATGAGCAGTTCTTC. This gives the protein CASSLLAGGLDNEQFF.

This clone was detected only once. This chain joins TRBV6-5 and TRBJ2-1; the D gene is possibly TRBD1 (5 bases). The CDR3 extends over 16 amino acids. Germline V CDR1 and CDR2: MNHEY, SVGAGI. Between the trimmed V and J ends, which lost 0 bases and 3 bases, there was a span of 12 bases. The CDR3 region is CASSYSARADYNEQFF. The CDR3 nucleotides read TGTGCCAGCAGTTACTCGGCCAGGGCCGACTACAATGAGCAGTTCTTC.

The chain joins TRBV4-1 to TRBJ2-2; no firm D call. CDR3 length: 16 amino acids. In germline, CDR1 is MGHRA, CDR2 YSYEKL. V was pared by 1 base and J by 2 bases, with 11 bases between. The CDR3 protein is CASSQVGTSNTGELFF. The CDR3 DNA reads as TGCGCCAGCAGCCAAGTGGGCACCTCAAACACCGGGGAGCTGTTTTTT.

This chain connects TRBV7-9 to TRBJ2-3; 9 bases map to TRBD2. V lost 9 bases and J lost 0; bases outside the gene matches: 19. Germline V gives CDR1 SEHNR, CDR2 FQNEAQ (reference sequence). CDR3 length equals 19 residues. CDR3 protein: CASLGIKRGAGTSTDTQYF. CDR3 DNA sequence: TGTGCCAGTCTGGGGATTAAGCGGGGGGCCGGGACTAGCACAGATACGCAGTATTTT.

The J gene is TRBJ1-6, the V gene TRBV19, with 12 positions matching TRBD1. This CDR3 is 15 amino acids long. The V gene's germline CDR1 is LNHDA and CDR2 SQIVND (reference sequence). The junction had 5 bases not matched to a gene; V was cut back by 3 bases and J by 11 bases. This CDR3 reads CASSIGTGGGAPLHF. DNA for the CDR3: TGTGCCAGTAGTATTGGGACAGGGGGCGGTGCACCCCTCCACTTT.

The table lists this clone with a count of one. This chain joins TRBV2 and TRBJ1-5; 11 bases are a match to TRBD1. Germline assignment: CDR1 SNHLY and CDR2 FYNNEI. The V segment lost 6 bases and the J segment 7 bases; nucleotides outside the gene matches: 8. The CDR3 is 15 residues long. The CDR3 region is CASSVGDRGDQPQHF. The CDR3 nucleotides are TGTGCCAGCAGCGTGGGGGACAGGGGGGACCAGCCCCAGCATTTT. The full variable domain, rest sourced from reference TRBV2 and TRBJ1-5, is EPEVTQTPSHQVTQMGQEVILRCVPISNHLYFYWYRQILGQKVEFLVSFYNNEISEKSEIFDDQFSVERPDGSNFTLKIRSTKLEDSAMYFCASSVGDRGDQPQHFGDGTRLSIL.

V gene TRBV7-9 combines with J gene TRBJ2-7, with D possibly TRBD1 on 6 matching bases. Trimming cost V 4 bases and J 2 bases, with 12 bases left between them. This CDR3 comprises 14 residues. Germline V gene data show CDR1 as SEHNR and CDR2 as FQNEAQ (reference sequence). The CDR3 DNA sequence: TGTGCCAGCAGCTCAGGACAGTGGGCCTACGAGCAGTACTTC. Protein sequence: CASSSGQWAYEQYF.

A note on this clone: The same CDR3 can be traced to other DNA sequences in this sample. The V call is TRBV19, the J call TRBJ1-2, with 12 nucleotides matching TRBD1. The germline V gene encodes CDR1 LNHDA and CDR2 SQIVND (reference sequence). The CDR3 spans 15 residues. The V and J ends lost 8 bases and 0 bases, in that order; junction bases with no gene match: 4. The CDR3 loop is CASSGQGAANYGYTF. The CDR3 DNA is TGTGCCAGTTCGGGACAGGGGGCAGCTAACTATGGCTACACCTTC.